These 14 T cell receptor beta chains originate from one sample sequenced in a study of shared clonotypes between healthy human individuals. Method: immunoSEQ multiplex PCR; TCRdb's copy keeps in-frame clones and lacks some. This sample has roughly 1 million clones, with approximately 72% found just once. Material: memory CD4+ T cells sorted from blood. Sample subset: CD45RA-negative fraction. These receptors came from a man aged 18 to 35 in good health.

The chain links TRBV25-1 to TRBJ1-1, with a tentative D call TRBD1 (6 bases). Germline CDR1 MGHDK, CDR2 SYGVNS. The CDR3 is 13 amino acids. V was cut by 4 bases and J by 6 bases, with 12 bases left in between. Written as DNA, the CDR3 is TGTGCCAGCAGTGGTAACAGGGCCCCTGAAGCTTTCTTT. It is translated as CASSGNRAPEAFF.

The chain has TRBV10-3 and TRBJ1-2, with D perhaps TRBD1 (5 bases). This CDR3 has 13 residues. Germline CDR1 and CDR2: ENHRY and SYGVKD. The V end lost 8 bases, the J end lost 2 bases, and 12 bases lay between the germline ends. The CDR3: CAIWPGTNYGYTF. The CDR3 DNA reads as TGTGCCATCTGGCCCGGGACGAACTATGGCTACACCTTC.

The rearrangement links TRBV28 to TRBJ1-2, with TRBD1 matching over 9 bases. CDR3 length: 15 amino acids. CDR1 and CDR2 (germline): MDHEN, SYDVKM. The V gene end was trimmed by 8 bases and the J gene end by 4 bases; junction bases not matched to a gene: 11. CDR3 coding DNA: TGTGCCAGCGAGGAGACAGGGGGAGCCTTCTATGGCTACACCTTC. Its protein product is CASEETGGAFYGYTF.

V usage is TRBV2 and J usage is TRBJ1-4; 7 bases line up with TRBD1. V was clipped by 6 bases and J by 8 bases; unmatched bases: 6. The CDR3 is made up of 13 amino acids. Looked up from germline, CDR1 is SNHLY and CDR2 is FYNNEI. CDR3 sequence: CASRRGGEEKLFF. DNA of the CDR3: TGTGCCAGCAGAAGAGGGGGCGAAGAAAAACTGTTTTTT.

This sequence joins TRBV29-1 and TRBJ2-7, with TRBD1 matching over 9 bases. Germline V lookup: CDR1 SQVTM, CDR2 ANQGSEA. This CDR3 contains 16 residues. Trimming took 2 bases from V and 5 from J; bases not matched to a gene: 13. For the CDR3, the DNA is TGCAGCGTTGAAAACCGTCCGGGACAGGGATCCCACGAGCAGTACTTC. As protein: CSVENRPGQGSHEQYF.

Concerning this clone itself: The identical CDR3 is also encoded by other nucleotide sequences in the sample. The chain has TRBV18 and TRBJ1-5; D is unresolved. V lost 6 bases to trimming and J lost 4 bases, with 10 bases between them. The CDR3 contains 13 residues. Germline CDR1 and CDR2: KGHSH and LQKENI. Here the CDR3 DNA reads TGTGCCAGCTCCCCCGATGGGAATCAGCCCCAGCATTTT. It is translated as CASSPDGNQPQHF.

This clone was found once. The rearrangement links TRBV30 to TRBJ1-6, with D possibly TRBD1 on 5 matching bases. The CDR3 runs 15 residues. Trimming shortened V by 3 bases and J by 7 bases, and 16 bases separated the two germline ends. The germline gives CDR1 GTSNPN, CDR2 SVGIG (reference sequence). The CDR3 loop is CAWRSTGAVNSPLHF. DNA for the CDR3: TGTGCCTGGAGGTCTACCGGGGCAGTGAATTCACCCCTCCACTTT.

This clone was seen once. The chain is built from TRBV6-5 and TRBJ1-1; D unclear. The V end was cut by 2 bases, the J end by 1 base, with 8 bases between. Germline assignment: CDR1 MNHEY and CDR2 SVGAGI. This CDR3 region has 14 residues. In DNA, the CDR3 is TGTGCCAGCAGTTACCCAGAGAAGAACACTGAAGCTTTCTTT. Encoded protein: CASSYPEKNTEAFF.

The chain couples TRBV5-1 to TRBJ1-3; perhaps TRBD1 as D (6 bases). V was trimmed by 3 bases and J by 4 bases, leaving 11 bases between them. The CDR3 runs 14 residues. The V gene's germline CDR1 is SGHRS and CDR2 YFSETQ. CDR3 sequence reads: CASSSGVNGNTIYF. Written as DNA, the CDR3 is TGCGCCAGCAGCTCAGGGGTGAACGGAAACACCATATATTTT.

The rearrangement links TRBV5-4 to TRBJ2-3; D remains unclear. The CDR3 is made up of 14 amino acids. V dropped 1 base and J dropped 2 bases, with 8 bases sitting between them. Germline CDR1 reads SGHNT; CDR2 reads YYREEE (reference sequence). The CDR3 coding sequence is TGTGCCAGCAGCTTGAGCCTTTTCACAGATACGCAGTATTTT. It translates to CASSLSLFTDTQYF.

Comment on this clone: This specimen includes other DNA sequences encoding the same CDR3. The chain links TRBV30 to TRBJ1-1, with D hard to call. This CDR3 contains 11 residues. Trimming removed 3 bases at V and 0 bases at J, with 2 bases between. Germline V gene data show CDR1 as GTSNPN and CDR2 as SVGIG (reference sequence). CDR3 loop: CAWSVNTEAFF. As DNA, the CDR3 is TGTGCCTGGAGCGTGAACACTGAAGCTTTCTTT.

The chain uses TRBV28 and TRBJ2-2; D possibly corresponds to TRBD2 (6 bases). Trimming removed 5 bases at V and 7 bases at J, with 20 bases between. The CDR3 covers 16 residues. CDR1 MDHEN and CDR2 SYDVKM come from the germline V gene. CDR3 loop: CASSATSSGFNGELFF. In DNA form, the CDR3 reads TGTGCCAGCAGTGCCACTAGCAGCGGTTTTAACGGGGAGCTGTTTTTT.

The chain couples TRBV7-2 to TRBJ2-5, with 10 bases lining up with TRBD2. The CDR3 runs 14 residues. The germline V gene encodes CDR1 SGHTA and CDR2 FQGNSA. The V segment lost 4 bases and the J segment 5 bases; nucleotides outside the gene matches: 4. CDR3 residues: CASSSFSGRETQYF. The CDR3 nucleotides are TGTGCCAGCAGCTCCTTTAGCGGGAGGGAGACCCAGTACTTC.

This clone was seen a handful of times. The rearrangement links TRBV5-1 to TRBJ1-5; D unresolved. V was clipped by 0 bases and J by 4 bases, with 14 bases between them. The CDR3 has 16 amino acids. In germline, CDR1 is SGHRS, CDR2 YFSETQ. The CDR3 nucleotides are TGCGCCAGCAGCTTGGACGGGGTCAACCGGAATCAGCCCCAGCATTTT. Translated, it gives CASSLDGVNRNQPQHF.